This TCR beta chain was recovered during a study of cytomegalovirus exposure and HLA in healthy donors. Findings and caveats of the study: There were 150 to 200 TCR beta chains listed as cytomegalovirus-associated. Whilst most TCR sequences proved rare, a subset of public TCRs occurred across many donors.

Clones were sequenced by immunoSEQ multiplex PCR, and TCRdb holds only the in-frame ones, with some missing. The sample lists around 160,000 clones; roughly nine tenths were seen once. Trimming removed 2 bases at V and 0 bases at J, with 11 bases between. Germline loops: CDR1 SGHVS, CDR2 FNYEAQ. The CDR3 is 16 residues long. On this clone itself: Its antigen remains unknown.

Source material: PBMCs. The receptor was isolated from a woman aged 18-29 years in good health and CMV-seropositive. The chain carries TRBV7-6 and TRBJ2-1; D is unresolved. The CDR3 DNA reads TGTGCCAGCAGCTTAACCCACAGCAGCTCCTACAATGAGCAGTTCTTC. This translates into CASSLTHSSSYNEQFF.